This T cell receptor (beta chain) was found in a study of CD8+CD57+ T cells in acquired aplastic anemia. The use of genomic DNA as template underpinned the TCR beta VDJ and CDR3 profiling. TCRdb redid the calling of the reads with MiXCR, one entry per CDR3 protein. The sample yields about 160,000 distinct CDR3 sequences, 40% to 50% seen once. This clonotype was detected many times. In germline, CDR1 is WNHNN, CDR2 SYGVQD (reference sequence). The CDR3 length is 14 residues. Trimming took 0 bases from V and 0 from J, leaving 5 bases between them. CD8+CD57+ cell expansion had been shown by flow cytometry in patients chosen for sequencing. Patients were therapy-naive when their blood was sampled.

This receptor was taken from a human donor with aplastic anemia. The chain recombines TRBV10-1 with TRBJ1-1; D not certain. The sequencing sample was made of sorted CD4+, CD8+, or CD8+CD57+ T cells (not recorded which) from PBMCs. CDR3 loop: CASSESVLNTEAFF. CDR3 nucleotides: TGCGCCAGCAGTGAGTCGGTGCTGAACACTGAAGCTTTCTTT.